Listed below are T cell receptor beta chains from one sample, sequenced in a study of blood T cell repertoires in COVID-19. Clones were read by immunoSEQ multiplex PCR, and TCRdb kept only the in-frame ones, dropping some. The repertoire has tens of thousands of clones, less than 75% of them found once; the top ten carry around 20%. Sequenced material: peripheral blood. The receptors here all came from a woman in her fifties or sixties with active or convalescent COVID-19. Each CDR3 is given with its conserved first and last residue. The D gene is left open where the match is weak. Clone size, where shown, is once, few, many, or a class for clones that have expanded.

13 | TRBJ1-2 | - | - | TRBV6-2/TRBV6-3 | CASSYSSIYGYTF | TGTGCCAGCAGTTACTCGTCAATCTATGGCTACACCTTC
14 | TRBJ2-7 | TRBD1 | - | TRBV5-1 | CASRPGTGNYEQYF | TGCGCCAGCCGACCCGGGACAGGGAACTACGAGCAGTACTTC
14 | TRBJ2-7 | TRBD1 | few | TRBV5-6 | CASSPGTGGREQYF | TGTGCCAGCAGCCCCGGGACAGGGGGCAGGGAGCAGTACTTC
18 | TRBJ1-6 | - | - | TRBV7-9 | CASTQQVGIGSYNSPLHF | TGTGCCAGCACCCAACAGGTTGGGATTGGATCCTATAATTCACCCCTCCACTTT
14 | TRBJ1-5 | - | - | TRBV5-4 | CASSLWQSNQPQHF | TGTGCCAGCAGCTTGTGGCAGAGCAATCAGCCCCAGCATTTT
18 | TRBJ2-2 | - | - | TRBV7-8 | CASSYRRRVGGDTGELFF | TGTGCCAGCAGCTACCGCCGGCGGGTGGGTGGGGACACCGGGGAGCTGTTTTTT
16 | TRBJ2-1 | TRBD2 | - | TRBV5-5 | CASSPITSGRLNEQFF | TGTGCCAGCAGCCCGATCACTAGCGGGAGGTTGAATGAGCAGTTCTTC
17 | TRBJ2-1 | TRBD2 | - | TRBV9 | CASRPGLAGITYNEQFF | TGTGCCAGCAGGCCGGGACTAGCGGGAATCACCTACAATGAGCAGTTCTTC
15 | TRBJ2-2 | - | - | TRBV10-3 | CAISPRGSLTGELFF | TGTGCCATCAGTCCAAGAGGCTCCCTAACCGGGGAGCTGTTTTTT
15 | TRBJ1-4 | TRBD1 | few | TRBV7-6 | CASSLAGTGGEKLFF | TGTGCCAGCAGCTTAGCGGGGACAGGGGGAGAAAAACTGTTTTTT
16 | TRBJ1-5 | - | - | TRBV28 | CASSINQVYSNQPQHF | TGTGCCAGCAGTATTAACCAGGTGTATAGCAATCAGCCCCAGCATTTT
15 | TRBJ1-1 | - | - | TRBV28 | CASSSPFGGNTEAFF | TGTGCCAGCAGTTCCCCGTTCGGAGGGAACACTGAAGCTTTCTTT
16 | TRBJ2-2 | - | - | TRBV5-1 | CASSLASGENTGELFF | TGCGCCAGCAGCCTCGCATCCGGGGAGAACACCGGGGAGCTGTTTTTT
13 | TRBJ2-7 | TRBD1 | - | TRBV27 | CASSFHRGYEQYF | TGTGCCAGCAGTTTTCACAGGGGGTACGAGCAGTACTTC
13 | TRBJ2-2 | - | once | TRBV30 | CAWSNRDPGELFF | TGTGCCTGGAGCAACAGGGATCCCGGGGAGCTGTTTTTT
13 | TRBJ1-4 | - | - | TRBV28 | CASRRGSSEKLFF | TGTGCCAGCAGAAGGGGATCAAGCGAAAAACTGTTTTTT
16 | TRBJ2-3 | - | - | TRBV19 | CASSFSQGMVRDTQYF | TGTGCCAGTAGTTTCTCACAGGGAATGGTACGAGATACGCAGTATTTT
14 | TRBJ2-7 | TRBD2 | few | TRBV25-1 | CASSDGSGSREQYF | TGTGCCAGCAGTGATGGTAGCGGGAGTCGCGAGCAGTACTTC
16 | TRBJ2-3 | - | - | TRBV10-3 | CAISDLGAGFTDTQYF | TGTGCCATCAGTGATTTAGGGGCAGGGTTCACAGATACGCAGTATTTT
15 | TRBJ1-2 | - | - | TRBV28 | CASSHGGQEVYGYTF | TGTGCCAGCAGTCACGGGGGGCAGGAGGTCTATGGCTACACCTTC
15 | TRBJ2-2 | - | few | TRBV11-2 | CASSPPNSYTGELFF | TGTGCCAGCAGCCCCCCCAACTCCTACACCGGGGAGCTGTTTTTT
13 | TRBJ2-1 | - | - | TRBV5-1 | CASSTGWANEQFF | TGCGCCAGCAGCACCGGATGGGCCAATGAGCAGTTCTTC
13 | TRBJ2-5 | - | few | TRBV2 | CASSPFREETQYF | TGTGCCAGCAGCCCCTTCAGGGAAGAGACCCAGTACTTC
19 | TRBJ2-3 | - | - | TRBV11-2 | CASSLDPDDRPPTNHTQYF | TGTGCCAGCAGCTTAGATCCCGACGACAGGCCCCCCACAAATCATACGCAGTATTTT
16 | TRBJ2-3 | TRBD1 | - | TRBV29-1 | CSVEAGTAFFTDTQYF | TGCAGCGTTGAAGCCGGGACAGCATTTTTCACAGATACGCAGTATTTT
17 | TRBJ2-7 | - | - | TRBV11-2 | CASSLSTPALRAYEQYF | TGTGCCAGCAGCTTATCCACGCCGGCCCTGAGGGCCTACGAGCAGTACTTC
16 | TRBJ2-1 | TRBD1 | medium-sized | TRBV24-1 | CATSLSQGSVYNEQFF | TGTGCCACCAGTTTATCACAGGGGTCGGTTTACAATGAGCAGTTCTTC
13 | TRBJ1-2 | TRBD1 | - | TRBV3-1/TRBV3-2 | CASSQPQGGGYTF | TGTGCCAGCAGCCAACCTCAGGGGGGTGGCTACACCTTC